One and the same sample provided the 16 T cell receptor beta chains below, sequenced in a study of blood T cell repertoires in COVID-19 (dated by TCRdb to about 2020). The library came from the immunoSEQ multiplex PCR assay. TCRdb took over this immuneACCESS table, retaining in-frame rearrangements with V and J assigned. Such tables are incomplete; in checked studies, under half of the missing clones stem from an unresolved V gene, and the remainder is unexplained. Here the sample has under 500,000 clones; around 91% occur a single time. Approximately 1.2% of the sample comes from the top ten. Sequenced input: PBMCs or T cells enriched from blood (not recorded which). Every receptor here comes from a man younger than 40 who had recovered from COVID-19.

The CDR3 loop reads CASSQRRVLAGADEQYF. Here the CDR3 DNA reads TGTGCCAGCAGCCAAAGAAGGGTACTAGCGGGAGCGGACGAGCAGTACTTC. The rearrangement links TRBV3-1 (or the pseudogene TRBV3-2) to TRBJ2-7; 11 bases match TRBD2. Germline CDR1 LGHDT, CDR2 YNNKEL (reference sequence). The CDR3 spans 17 residues. V was pared by 2 bases and J by 5 bases, with 11 bases of the junction left unmatched.

This chain links TRBV27 with TRBJ2-3; perhaps TRBD2 as D (5 bases). Germline lookup yields CDR1 MNHEY and CDR2 SMNVEV (reference sequence). This CDR3 is 14 amino acids long. Between the trimmed V and J ends, which lost 7 bases and 8 bases, there was a span of 19 bases. The CDR3 protein is CASIPRGSTGTQYF. The DNA for the CDR3 is TGTGCCAGCATTCCACGGGGATCGACGGGTACGCAGTATTTT.

The chain joins TRBV7-6 to TRBJ1-1; 9 bases are a match to TRBD1. Germline-derived CDR1 and CDR2 are SGHVS and FNYEAQ. The CDR3 covers 14 residues. V lost 5 bases and J lost 5; bases outside the gene matches: 6. CDR3 residues: CASSAGQGGTEAFF. The CDR3 region has the DNA TGTGCCAGCAGCGCGGGACAGGGTGGGACTGAAGCTTTCTTT.

The rearrangement joins TRBV6-2 or TRBV6-3 to TRBJ1-2; 7 nucleotides agree with TRBD1. The CDR3 consists of 13 residues. Germline trimming cut 2 bases from V and 5 bases from J; bases unmatched to any gene: 2. Germline CDR1 and CDR2: MNHEY and SVGEGT. For the CDR3, the DNA is TGTGCCAGCAGTTACACGACAGGGTATGGCTACACCTTC. As protein: CASSYTTGYGYTF.

The V call is TRBV7-3, the J call TRBJ2-3; 7 nucleotides align to TRBD2. Germline loops: CDR1 SGHTA, CDR2 FQGTGA. V shed 1 base, J shed 1 base, and the junction held 2 bases outside the gene matches. The CDR3 length is 15 residues. CDR3 coding DNA: TGTGCCAGCAGCTTAAGCGGGAGTGGCACAGATACGCAGTATTTT. Translation: CASSLSGSGTDTQYF.

V and J are TRBV6-1 and TRBJ2-7; TRBD1 aligns across 8 bases. The CDR3 length is 14 residues. The V and J ends lost 2 bases and 1 base, in that order; junction bases with no gene match: 1. The germline CDR1 and CDR2 sequences are MNHNS and SASEGT. CDR3 residues: CASSERTGSYEQYF. The CDR3 nucleotides are TGTGCCAGCAGTGAAAGGACAGGGTCCTACGAGCAGTACTTC.

The rearrangement links TRBV19 to TRBJ2-1, with D unclear. There are 15 residues in the CDR3. The germline V gene has CDR1 LNHDA and CDR2 SQIVND (reference sequence). V was pared by 4 bases and J by 0 bases, with 10 bases between. CDR3 protein: CASSTGTGSYNEQFF. Here the CDR3 DNA reads TGTGCCAGTAGTACCGGTACTGGCTCCTACAATGAGCAGTTCTTC.

The chain combines TRBV15 with TRBJ2-1, with TRBD2 identical over 9 bases. The germline V gene encodes CDR1 LNHNV and CDR2 YYDKDF (reference sequence). V lost 1 base and J lost 6; bases outside the gene matches: 7. The CDR3 length is 16 residues. CDR3 nucleotides: TGTGCCACCAGCAGAGGTGTAGCGGGAGCGGGCAATGAGCAGTTCTTC. It translates to CATSRGVAGAGNEQFF.

This clone occurred once. The CDR3: CSVDQGAGYTF. The CDR3 DNA reads TGCAGCGTTGATCAGGGGGCGGGCTACACCTTC. The V and J genes are TRBV29-1 and TRBJ1-2, with 8 bases lining up with TRBD1. Germline trimming cut 3 bases from V and 8 bases from J; bases unmatched to any gene: 2. Germline values: CDR1 SQVTM, CDR2 ANQGSEA. CDR3 length equals 11 residues.

The chain has TRBV30 and TRBJ2-1; 7 bases align to TRBD2. CDR3 size: 15 residues. Trimming cost V 0 bases and J 5 bases; bases outside gene matches: 7. Germline values: CDR1 GTSNPN, CDR2 SVGIG (reference sequence). CDR3 DNA sequence: TGTGCCTGGAGTGTCTGGGACTACACCGACAATGAGCAGTTCTTC. Translated: CAWSVWDYTDNEQFF.

The rearrangement joins TRBV6-5 to TRBJ2-1; 9 nucleotides align to TRBD2. Germline V CDR1 and CDR2: MNHEY, SVGAGI. The V segment lost 7 bases and the J segment 1 base; nucleotides outside the gene matches: 5. The CDR3 runs 15 residues. CDR3 region: CASTTSGRSYNEQFF. The CDR3 bases are TGTGCCAGCACGACTAGCGGAAGATCCTACAATGAGCAGTTCTTC.

J is TRBJ1-2 and V is TRBV10-3; 7 bases map to TRBD1. Per germline, CDR1 ENHRY and CDR2 SYGVKD. This CDR3 has 12 amino acids. Trimming took 5 bases from V and 4 from J; bases not matched to a gene: 1. CDR3 protein: CAISTGVYGYTF. Written as DNA, the CDR3 is TGTGCCATCAGTACAGGGGTCTATGGCTACACCTTC.

This chain uses TRBV11-2 with TRBJ2-7; D perhaps matches TRBD1 (7 bases). The CDR3 is 17 residues long. V was pared by 4 bases and J by 2 bases, with 21 bases between. The V gene's germline CDR1 is SGHAT and CDR2 FQNNGV. The CDR3: CASSSFPGGLDPYEQYF. CDR3 DNA sequence: TGTGCCAGCAGCTCTTTCCCAGGGGGACTGGACCCCTACGAGCAGTACTTC.

The rearrangement links TRBV12-3 or TRBV12-4 to TRBJ1-2, with 8 bases identical to TRBD1. The trim removed 4 bases at V and 3 bases at J, leaving 1 base unmatched. The CDR3 extends over 13 amino acids. The CDR3 DNA reads as TGTGCCAGCAGTTCAGGGGGCGACTATGGCTACACCTTC. This codes for CASSSGGDYGYTF.

This clone has only one observation. This rearrangement joins TRBV5-1 to TRBJ2-7; 9 bases align to TRBD2. The CDR3 covers 15 residues. Trimming at V came to 0 bases and at J to 2 bases, leaving 3 bases not matched to a gene. CDR1 is SGHRS and CDR2 is YFSETQ in the germline V gene. CDR3 residues: CASSLATSGPYEQYF. The CDR3 nucleotides are TGCGCCAGCAGCTTGGCGACTAGCGGACCCTACGAGCAGTACTTC.

In its sample, this clone was seen once. V usage is TRBV5-1 and J usage is TRBJ2-6, with D perhaps TRBD1 (7 bases). CDR1 SGHRS and CDR2 YFSETQ come from the germline V gene. Trimming took off 6 bases at V and 0 bases at J, with 10 bases between the two ends. The CDR3 extends over 15 amino acids. The CDR3 nucleotides are TGCGCCAGCACAGGGGGAGGCTCTGGGGCCAACGTCCTGACTTTC. It translates to CASTGGGSGANVLTF.